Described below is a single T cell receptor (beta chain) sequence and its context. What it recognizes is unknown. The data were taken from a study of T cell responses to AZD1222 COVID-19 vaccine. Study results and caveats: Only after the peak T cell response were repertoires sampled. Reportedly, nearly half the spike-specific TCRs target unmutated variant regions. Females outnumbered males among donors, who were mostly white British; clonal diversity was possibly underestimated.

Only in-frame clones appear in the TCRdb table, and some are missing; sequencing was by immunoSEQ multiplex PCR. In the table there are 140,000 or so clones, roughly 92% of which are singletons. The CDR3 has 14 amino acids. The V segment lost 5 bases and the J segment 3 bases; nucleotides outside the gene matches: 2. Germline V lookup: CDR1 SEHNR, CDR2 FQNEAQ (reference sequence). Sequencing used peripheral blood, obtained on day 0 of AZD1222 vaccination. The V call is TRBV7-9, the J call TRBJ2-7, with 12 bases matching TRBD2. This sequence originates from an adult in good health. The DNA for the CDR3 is TGTGCCAGCAGCAGACTAGCGGGAGTCTACGAGCAGTACTTC. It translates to CASSRLAGVYEQYF.